Listed here are 27 T cell receptor beta chains from one sample, sequenced in a study of PD-L1 blockade in urothelial cancer. The protocol was immunoSEQ multiplex PCR, while the TCRdb copy is restricted to in-frame clones and leaves out a portion. The data contain 95,000 to 100,000 clones, 87% of them singletons. Time point specified: pretreatment peripheral blood. The sequenced sample was PBMCs, obtained around atezolizumab (anti-PD-L1) treatment. The receptor set was obtained from a man between 60 and 75 years old with urothelial cancer.

The chain is built from TRBV6-6 and TRBJ1-3; the D is unclear. The V gene's germline CDR1 is MNHNY and CDR2 SVGAGI (reference sequence). This CDR3 comprises 15 residues. The germline V and J ends were trimmed by 2 bases and 4 bases, with 12 bases remaining between them. The DNA of the CDR3 is TGTGCCAGCAGTTACCCTATTTCGAGCGGAAACACCATATATTTT. Amino acid sequence: CASSYPISSGNTIYF.

This rearrangement joins TRBV18 to TRBJ2-7; D might be TRBD2 (6 bases). The CDR3 is made up of 12 amino acids. Per the germline V gene, CDR1 is KGHSH and CDR2 is LQKENI. V lost 3 bases and J 5 bases, leaving 8 bases between the germline ends. The CDR3 here is CASSPRGDEQYF. CDR3 nucleotide sequence: TGTGCCAGCTCACCTCGCGGGGACGAGCAGTACTTC.

This chain connects TRBV6-1 to TRBJ1-2; tentatively, D is TRBD1 (6 bases). With 11 bases removed from V and 0 bases from J, the gap between germline ends came to 16 bases. The germline V gene encodes CDR1 MNHNS and CDR2 SASEGT. CDR3 length equals 14 residues. For the CDR3, the DNA is TGTGCCGGCAATCCCGGGGACACTAACTATGGCTACACCTTC. Translated, it gives CAGNPGDTNYGYTF.

The chain carries TRBV27 and TRBJ1-2; D unclear. V lost 0 bases and J lost 8, with 13 bases in between. CDR1 MNHEY and CDR2 SMNVEV come from the germline V gene (reference sequence). The CDR3 length is 14 residues. This CDR3 is CASSLSPGIVGYTF. In DNA form, the CDR3 reads TGTGCCAGCAGTTTATCGCCAGGAATAGTCGGCTACACCTTC.

The rearrangement joins TRBV19 to TRBJ2-7, with D perhaps matching TRBD2 (6 bases). The CDR3 has 14 residues. The ends were cut back, 10 bases at V and 0 bases at J, with 16 bases in the middle. Germline V gives CDR1 LNHDA, CDR2 SQIVND (reference sequence). The DNA of the CDR3 is TGTGCCACCGGGCGGGGTGAGAGCTCCTACGAGCAGTACTTC. Its protein product is CATGRGESSYEQYF.

Notes on this clone: The germline gene is not matched at one end of the junction; a read error may be the cause. The rearrangement links TRBV7-7 to TRBJ2-3; a weak D match, TRBD2 (6 bases). Germline lookup yields CDR1 SSHAT and CDR2 FNYEAQ (reference sequence). The CDR3 extends over 13 amino acids. Written as DNA, the CDR3 is TGTGCTAGCAGCCAAACTAGCTTAGATACGCAGTATTTT. Translation gives CASSQTSLDTQYF.

The chain combines TRBV4-1 with TRBJ1-2, with a tentative D call TRBD1 (5 bases). The ends were cut back, 0 bases at V and 4 bases at J, with 12 bases in the middle. CDR3 length: 15 residues. The V gene's germline CDR1 is MGHRA and CDR2 YSYEKL. Here the CDR3 reads CASSQDGSGIYGYTF. In DNA form, the CDR3 reads TGCGCCAGCAGCCAAGATGGGTCAGGGATCTATGGCTACACCTTC.

The chain employs TRBV9 and TRBJ2-1; 9 bases agree with TRBD2. Germline CDR1 is SGDLS and CDR2 is YYNGEE. The J segment lost 2 bases and the V segment lost 6 bases, leaving 6 bases of the junction unmatched. The length of the CDR3 is 15 residues. The CDR3 DNA is TGTGCCAGCACCGACGGACTAGCGCCCTACAATGAGCAGTTCTTC. Translated: CASTDGLAPYNEQFF. Based on the CDR3 plus reference TRBV9 and TRBJ2-1, the full variable domain is DSGVTQTPKHLITATGQRVTLRCSPRSGDLSVYWYQQSLDQGLQFLIQYYNGEERAKGNILERFSAQQFPDLHSELNLSSLELGDSALYFCASTDGLAPYNEQFFGPGTRLTVL.

The genes are TRBV5-1 and TRBJ2-5, with D tentatively TRBD1 (5 bases). Trimming took 3 bases from V and 5 from J, leaving 11 bases between them. There are 13 residues in the CDR3. CDR1 SGHRS and CDR2 YFSETQ come from the germline V gene. As DNA, the CDR3 is TGCGCCAGCAGCTCATCAGGGTACGAGACCCAGTACTTC. Translated: CASSSSGYETQYF.

The chain employs TRBV11-3 and TRBJ2-1; possibly TRBD2 for D (5 bases). The V gene's germline CDR1 is SGHNT and CDR2 YENEEA. V was clipped by 5 bases and J by 9 bases, with 17 bases between them. This CDR3 comprises 14 residues. The CDR3 DNA reads TGTGCCAGCAGCCCCGACGGGATTGTGGGTGAGCAGTTCTTC. It encodes CASSPDGIVGEQFF. The full variable domain, with the rest looked up from reference TRBV11-3 and TRBJ2-1, is EAGVVQSPRYKIIEKKQPVAFWCNPISGHNTLYWYLQNLGQGPELLIRYENEEAVDDSQLPKDRFSAERLKGVDSTLKIQPAELGDSAVYLCASSPDGIVGEQFFGPGTRLTVL.

The chain uses TRBV6-6 and TRBJ2-7, with D tentatively TRBD2 (6 bases). V was shortened by 6 bases and J by 9 bases, with 18 bases between the two germline ends. Per the germline V gene, CDR1 is MNHNY and CDR2 is SVGAGI (reference sequence). CDR3 size: 13 residues. The CDR3, as DNA: TGTGCCAGCAGCCCCCTGAATGGGGGAGGGCAGTACTTC. Translation gives CASSPLNGGGQYF.

The V and J genes are TRBV11-3 and TRBJ1-3; D is uncertain. In germline, CDR1 is SGHNT, CDR2 YENEEA. The CDR3 spans 15 residues. Between the trimmed V and J ends, which lost 0 bases and 0 bases, there was a span of 6 bases. The DNA for the CDR3 is TGTGCCAGCAGCTTAGACGGCGGCTCTGGAAACACCATATATTTT. It codes for CASSLDGGSGNTIYF. The variable domain in full, completed from reference TRBV11-3 and TRBJ1-3, reads EAGVVQSPRYKIIEKKQPVAFWCNPISGHNTLYWYLQNLGQGPELLIRYENEEAVDDSQLPKDRFSAERLKGVDSTLKIQPAELGDSAVYLCASSLDGGSGNTIYFGEGSWLTVV.

The V call is TRBV9, the J call TRBJ1-4; no clear D gene. The CDR3 length is 16 residues. Germline CDR1 and CDR2: SGDLS and YYNGEE. The ends were cut back, 0 bases at V and 8 bases at J, with 17 bases in the middle. DNA for the CDR3: TGTGCCAGCAGCGTAGTATGGTGCGAGGCGATGGAAAAACTGTTTTTT. Protein sequence: CASSVVWCEAMEKLFF.

V usage is TRBV4-1 and J usage is TRBJ2-3, with 10 bases that match TRBD2. J lost 2 bases, V lost 1 base, and 6 bases had no gene match. The CDR3 has 17 residues. Germline V gene lookup returns CDR1 MGHRA and CDR2 YSYEKL. The CDR3 DNA follows: TGCGCCAGCAGCCAAGGTGGGACTAGCGAGTTCACAGATACGCAGTATTTT. Translating it yields CASSQGGTSEFTDTQYF.

The chain couples TRBV15 to TRBJ2-7; 10 positions match TRBD2. After removal of 0 bases from V and 7 bases from J, the junction contained 6 bases not matched to a gene. Germline V lookup: CDR1 LNHNV, CDR2 YYDKDF (reference sequence). This CDR3 comprises 15 residues. The CDR3, as DNA: TGTGCCACCAGCAGAGATCCTAGCGGGAGCTGGGAGCAGTACTTC. Amino acids: CATSRDPSGSWEQYF. The variable domain in full, with the rest retrieved from reference TRBV15 and TRBJ2-7, is DAMVIQNPRYQVTQFGKPVTLSCSQTLNHNVMYWYQQKSSQAPKLLFHYYDKDFNNEADTPDNFQSRRPNTSFCFLDIRSPGLGDTAMYLCATSRDPSGSWEQYFGPGTRLTVT.

The CDR3 sequence is CASSQAEGYTQYF. The CDR3 bases are TGTGCCAGCAGCCAAGCGGAGGGATATACGCAGTATTTT. This chain joins TRBV14 and TRBJ2-3, with D possibly matching TRBD2 (6 bases). Germline CDR1 and CDR2: SGHDN and FVKESK. The CDR3 runs to 13 residues. V lost 1 base to trimming and J lost 7 bases, with 9 bases between them.

This chain links TRBV2 with TRBJ2-5; 10 bases align to TRBD2. CDR3 length: 17 residues. Trimming removed 1 base from V and 1 base from J; junction bases left unmatched: 6. Germline assignment: CDR1 SNHLY and CDR2 FYNNEI. The CDR3 DNA is TGTGCCAGCAGTGAAGGGGCTAGCGGGAGTGTCCAAGAGACCCAGTACTTC. As protein: CASSEGASGSVQETQYF.

This clone is a singleton in its sample. The J gene is TRBJ2-7, the V gene TRBV5-4; D call uncertain. The CDR3 contains 14 residues. V was clipped by 1 base and J by 0 bases, with 8 bases between them. CDR1 and CDR2 (germline): SGHNT, YYREEE (reference sequence). CDR3 sequence: CASSLLAGSYEQYF. The CDR3 DNA is TGTGCCAGCAGCTTGCTGGCAGGCTCCTACGAGCAGTACTTC.

The rearrangement joins TRBV29-1 to TRBJ2-1; no reliable D call. The CDR3 has 14 amino acids. Germline-derived CDR1 and CDR2 are SQVTM and ANQGSEA. V was clipped by 4 bases and J by 0 bases, with 10 bases between them. The CDR3 spells CSVVLGDSYNEQFF. CDR3 DNA: TGCAGCGTTGTCCTGGGCGACTCCTACAATGAGCAGTTCTTC.

V gene TRBV19 combines with J gene TRBJ2-6; 7 nucleotides agree with TRBD1. This CDR3 has 15 amino acids. Germline values: CDR1 LNHDA, CDR2 SQIVND (reference sequence). The V gene end was trimmed by 5 bases and the J gene end by 2 bases; junction bases not matched to a gene: 3. CDR3 sequence: CASSPQGTGANVLTF. In DNA form, the CDR3 reads TGTGCCAGTAGTCCACAGGGGACTGGGGCCAACGTCCTGACTTTC. Filled out from reference TRBV19 and TRBJ2-6, the complete variable domain reads DGGITQSPKYLFRKEGQNVTLSCEQNLNHDAMYWYRQDPGQGLRLIYYSQIVNDFQKGDIAEGYSVSREKKESFPLTVTSAQKNPTAFYLCASSPQGTGANVLTFGAGSRLTVL.

The V and J genes are TRBV11-2 and TRBJ2-7; 10 bases map to TRBD2. The germline V gene encodes CDR1 SGHAT and CDR2 FQNNGV. The J segment lost 4 bases and the V segment lost 0 bases, leaving 6 bases of the junction unmatched. The CDR3 is 16 residues long. The CDR3 region has the DNA TGTGCCAGCAGCTTAGAACCGGGACTAGCGATATACGAGCAGTACTTC. This translates into CASSLEPGLAIYEQYF.

The gene calls are TRBV5-6 and TRBJ2-6; no firm D call. Germline lookup yields CDR1 SGHDT and CDR2 YYEEEE. The CDR3 consists of 17 residues. The ends were cut back, 4 bases at V and 3 bases at J, with 17 bases in the middle. The CDR3 reads CASSAQPRRYGANVLTF. As DNA, the CDR3 is TGTGCCAGCAGCGCCCAACCTAGACGGTATGGGGCCAACGTCCTGACTTTC.

CDR3: CASRGTGDERAQYF. DNA for the CDR3: TGTGCCAGCAGGGGTACGGGGGACGAAAGGGCCCAGTACTTC. The V and J genes are TRBV7-2 and TRBJ2-5, with TRBD2 as a possible D gene (6 bases). Deletions cut 6 bases from V and 9 bases from J, with 20 bases between. The CDR3 is 14 residues long. Germline assignment: CDR1 SGHTA and CDR2 FQGNSA.

This chain joins TRBV11-2 and TRBJ2-2, with a possible D match to TRBD2 (6 bases). V gave up 1 base and J gave up 5 bases, with 17 bases separating them. CDR3 length equals 17 residues. Germline V gene data show CDR1 as SGHAT and CDR2 as FQNNGV. The CDR3 protein is CASSLGLGLDKTGELFF. The CDR3 DNA reads as TGTGCCAGCAGCTTAGGGTTGGGACTGGACAAGACCGGGGAGCTGTTTTTT.

V is TRBV30 and J is TRBJ2-7; D unclear. V dropped 3 bases and J dropped 6 bases, with 12 bases sitting between them. The CDR3 is made up of 12 amino acids. The V gene's germline CDR1 is GTSNPN and CDR2 SVGIG (reference sequence). The DNA for the CDR3 is TGTGCCTGGAGCGAGGTTGGTATCGAGCAGTACTTC. Translated: CAWSEVGIEQYF.

The chain combines TRBV10-3 with TRBJ1-4; maybe TRBD1 (6 bases). Trimming took 8 bases from V and 7 from J, leaving 20 bases between them. Germline assignment: CDR1 ENHRY and CDR2 SYGVKD. CDR3 size: 15 residues. CDR3 residues: CAIAQGGGLAEKLFF. Written as DNA, the CDR3 is TGTGCCATCGCACAGGGCGGAGGTCTGGCTGAAAAACTGTTTTTT.

The chain recombines TRBV2 with TRBJ2-2; no clear D gene. This CDR3 comprises 15 residues. V shed 7 bases and J shed 4 bases, with 16 bases lying between them. Germline V CDR1 and CDR2: SNHLY, FYNNEI. The CDR3 is CASTLGAFSTGELFF. CDR3 DNA sequence: TGTGCCAGCACCCTAGGTGCGTTCTCCACCGGGGAGCTGTTTTTT. The full variable domain, in which reference TRBV2 and TRBJ2-2 provide the parts outside the CDR3, is EPEVTQTPSHQVTQMGQEVILRCVPISNHLYFYWYRQILGQKVEFLVSFYNNEISEKSEIFDDQFSVERPDGSNFTLKIRSTKLEDSAMYFCASTLGAFSTGELFFGEGSRLTVL.